This T cell receptor beta chain was identified in a study of sequential checkpoint blockade in melanoma. Study-level information: Randomization was 1:1 between first-line nivolumab→ipilimumab and ipilimumab→nivolumab.

As to treatment: randomized to nivolumab then ipilimumab (arm A) or the reverse (arm B). None of the patients previously received DNA-damaging chemotherapy. Measured with immunoSEQ multiplex PCR; TCRdb has only the in-frame clones, and not every one. The table includes 9,000 or so clones, roughly three fifths detected once. The CDR3 consists of 13 residues. Germline CDR1 is SEHNR and CDR2 is FQNEAQ (reference sequence). In this sample, this clone turned up a few times. Sequence at one end of the junction differs from germline and may be a read error. Sample: CD8+ T cells sorted from blood (inferred from file names), taken from a patient given nivolumab and ipilimumab in sequence. The chain uses TRBV7-9 and TRBJ2-7; 12 bases match TRBD2. The sequence was obtained from a human donor with melanoma. The CDR3 loop reads CASSLLAGGPLVF. The DNA of the CDR3 is TGTGCCAGCAGCCTACTAGCGGGAGGTCCCCTAGTCTTC.